The 29 T cell receptor beta chains in this list originate from one sample, sequenced in a study of blood T cell repertoires in COVID-19. Here immunoSEQ multiplex PCR was the method, and the copy in TCRdb shows in-frame clones only, minus some. The repertoire includes hundreds of thousands of clones, around 87% of them detected once, and 7.2% sits in the top ten. Sequencing was performed on peripheral blood. The source is a man aged 60-69 years who had recovered from COVID-19.

The rearrangement links TRBV7-9 to TRBJ2-1; the match to TRBD2 covers 13 bases. Germline loops: CDR1 SEHNR, CDR2 FQNEAQ (reference sequence). CDR3 length: 18 amino acids. The J segment lost 10 bases and the V segment lost 0 bases, leaving 12 bases of the junction unmatched. This CDR3 reads CASSLAPTSGGRGGEQFF. The DNA for the CDR3 is TGTGCCAGCAGCTTAGCGCCGACTAGCGGGGGGCGAGGCGGAGAGCAGTTCTTC.

The chain couples TRBV11-2 to TRBJ2-2; 8 positions match TRBD2. The CDR3 contains 16 residues. CDR1 is SGHAT, CDR2 FQNNGV, per germline. Trimming removed 5 bases from V and 1 base from J; junction bases left unmatched: 6. DNA of the CDR3: TGTGCCAGCAGCCCAACTAGCGGTAGGAACACCGGGGAGCTGTTTTTT. Protein product: CASSPTSGRNTGELFF.

The V call is TRBV30, the J call TRBJ1-5; TRBD1 might be the D (6 bases). CDR1 is GTSNPN, CDR2 SVGIG, per germline (reference sequence). The V end was cut by 5 bases, the J end by 5 bases, with 13 bases between. The CDR3 covers 13 residues. For the CDR3, the DNA is TGTGCCTGGCAAACAGGGACGGATCAGCCCCAGCATTTT. Encoded protein: CAWQTGTDQPQHF.

The chain recombines TRBV6-1 with TRBJ1-4; D might be TRBD1 (5 bases). Germline CDR1 MNHNS, CDR2 SASEGT. CDR3 length: 15 amino acids. The V gene lost 3 bases and the J gene lost 8 bases, with 16 bases spanning the gap. CDR3 sequence: CASSDLWTGGEKLFF. Written as DNA, the CDR3 is TGTGCCAGCAGTGATCTCTGGACCGGGGGAGAAAAACTGTTTTTT.

The rearrangement links TRBV3-1 (or the pseudogene TRBV3-2) to TRBJ2-3; TRBD2 matches at 13 bases. Germline CDR1 and CDR2: LGHDT and YNNKEL (reference sequence). The CDR3 contains 17 residues. The junction had 11 bases not matched to a gene; V was cut back by 4 bases and J by 7 bases. The CDR3, as DNA: TGTGCCAGCAGCCGAAATCCCGGGACTAGCGGGGTTCATACGCAGTATTTT. Amino acids: CASSRNPGTSGVHTQYF.

The genes are TRBV2 and TRBJ2-3; D not certain. Germline values: CDR1 SNHLY, CDR2 FYNNEI. The CDR3 sequence is 14 residues long. V dropped 4 bases and J dropped 2 bases, with 10 bases sitting between them. CDR3: CASSGKTYTDTQYF. Written as DNA, the CDR3 is TGTGCCAGCAGTGGAAAGACATACACAGATACGCAGTATTTT.

This rearrangement joins TRBV19 to TRBJ2-1; weak D call: TRBD2 (6 bases). CDR1 and CDR2 from the germline V gene are LNHDA and SQIVND (reference sequence). Trimming stripped 7 bases from V and 7 bases from J, with 17 bases between. CDR3 length equals 14 residues. The CDR3 loop reads CASNVAGRMNEQFF. DNA for the CDR3: TGTGCCAGTAATGTGGCAGGGAGGATGAATGAGCAGTTCTTC. The full variable domain, with the rest looked up from reference TRBV19 and TRBJ2-1, is DGGITQSPKYLFRKEGQNVTLSCEQNLNHDAMYWYRQDPGQGLRLIYYSQIVNDFQKGDIAEGYSVSREKKESFPLTVTSAQKNPTAFYLCASNVAGRMNEQFFGPGTRLTVL.

This clone was seen a handful of times. The chain carries TRBV2 and TRBJ1-1, with D perhaps TRBD1 (6 bases). The V and J ends lost 4 bases and 1 base respectively, with 10 bases between them. Germline CDR1 reads SNHLY; CDR2 reads FYNNEI. There are 14 residues in the CDR3. The CDR3, as DNA: TGTGCCAGCAGTGTGCAGGGGAGGAACACTGAAGCTTTCTTT. It specifies CASSVQGRNTEAFF.

The chain has TRBV19 and TRBJ2-7; tentative D call: TRBD1 (5 bases). This CDR3 comprises 15 residues. The ends were cut back, 3 bases at V and 5 bases at J, with 17 bases in the middle. The V gene's germline CDR1 is LNHDA and CDR2 SQIVND (reference sequence). The CDR3 coding sequence is TGTGCCAGTAGTATTCTTACCGACAGAATCCACGAGCAGTACTTC. It is translated as CASSILTDRIHEQYF.

There are a few counts of this clone. V usage is TRBV7-9 and J usage is TRBJ2-2, with D perhaps TRBD2 (5 bases). Trimming took 1 base from V and 4 from J, leaving 10 bases between them. This CDR3 has 15 residues. Germline assignment: CDR1 SEHNR and CDR2 FQNEAQ (reference sequence). The CDR3 bases are TGTGCCAGCAGCTTAGGGGGAGCGGCCACCGGGGAGCTGTTTTTT. Translated, it gives CASSLGGAATGELFF.

The count of this clone is one. In DNA, the CDR3 is TGCGCCAGCAAAGTGACAGGGTGGTTGGATACGCAGTATTTT. Amino acid sequence: CASKVTGWLDTQYF. V is TRBV5-1 and J is TRBJ2-3; TRBD1 agrees at 7 bases. J lost 6 bases, V lost 6 bases, and 10 bases had no gene match. The germline V gene encodes CDR1 SGHRS and CDR2 YFSETQ. The CDR3 is 14 amino acids.

The V call is TRBV18, the J call TRBJ1-6; D may be TRBD1 (6 bases). Germline V CDR1 and CDR2: KGHSH, LQKENI. The ends were cut back, 2 bases at V and 10 bases at J, with 15 bases in the middle. This CDR3 is 15 amino acids long. The CDR3 is CASSPGGGGKSPLHF. CDR3 nucleotide sequence: TGTGCCAGCTCACCAGGCGGGGGCGGCAAATCACCCCTCCACTTT.

The chain links TRBV6-5 to TRBJ2-5, with 8 nucleotides matching TRBD2. V dropped 6 bases and J dropped 5; count of bases not matched to a gene: 11. CDR1 and CDR2 from the germline V gene are MNHEY and SVGAGI. This CDR3 is built from 15 residues. In DNA, the CDR3 is TGTGCCAGCAGCCCCACACGGGGGGGAGGCGAGACCCAGTACTTC. Protein: CASSPTRGGGETQYF.

The chain combines TRBV2 with TRBJ1-2, with 7 positions matching TRBD1. V lost 6 bases, J lost 3 bases, and 7 bases stayed unmatched. This CDR3 contains 14 residues. In germline, CDR1 is SNHLY, CDR2 FYNNEI. The CDR3 bases are TGTGCCAGCAGAAGAACCGGGACAGACTATGGCTACACCTTC. Translating gives CASRRTGTDYGYTF.

The rearrangement uses TRBV5-1 and TRBJ2-7; 10 bases line up with TRBD1. Germline CDR1 is SGHRS and CDR2 is YFSETQ. The trim removed 4 bases at V and 3 bases at J, leaving 4 bases unmatched. The CDR3 has 14 amino acids. The CDR3 DNA reads as TGCGCCAGCAGCAGGACAGGGGGTCGCTACGAGCAGTACTTC. It translates to CASSRTGGRYEQYF.

The chain links TRBV6-5 to TRBJ2-7, with a weak D call TRBD2 (5 bases). This CDR3 has 15 residues. CDR1 and CDR2 (germline): MNHEY, SVGAGI. Trimming left V 6 bases short and J 5 bases short, with 20 bases between. The CDR3 protein is CASRADIRGFDEQYF. CDR3 sequence (DNA): TGTGCCAGCAGAGCAGATATACGGGGTTTCGACGAGCAGTACTTC.

This rearrangement joins TRBV7-2 to TRBJ1-2, with D maybe TRBD1 (5 bases). Germline V CDR1 and CDR2: SGHTA, FQGNSA. The germline V and J ends were trimmed by 1 base and 5 bases, with 14 bases remaining between them. This CDR3 region has 15 residues. The CDR3 here is CASSLVPGWTYGYTF. Here the CDR3 DNA reads TGTGCCAGCAGCTTAGTTCCAGGGTGGACGTATGGCTACACCTTC. Supplemented by reference TRBV7-2 and TRBJ1-2, the full variable domain reads GAGVSQSPSNKVTEKGKDVELRCDPISGHTALYWYRQSLGQGLEFLIYFQGNSAPDKSGLPSDRFSAERTGGSVSTLTIQRTQQEDSAVYLCASSLVPGWTYGYTFGSGTRLTVV.

The chain carries TRBV6-1 and TRBJ1-2; 7 positions match TRBD1. V trimming: 3 bases; J trimming: 4 bases; junction bases outside the gene matches: 11. CDR1 and CDR2 from the germline V gene are MNHNS and SASEGT. The length of the CDR3 is 16 residues. CDR3: CASSDLNGQAGYGYTF. The CDR3 DNA reads TGTGCCAGCAGTGATTTGAATGGACAGGCTGGCTATGGCTACACCTTC.

The chain employs TRBV9 and TRBJ2-2, with D unresolved. The CDR3 has 16 residues. Per the germline V gene, CDR1 is SGDLS and CDR2 is YYNGEE. The V end was cut by 1 base, the J end by 2 bases, with 12 bases between. CDR3 in DNA: TGTGCCAGCAGCGTATCCGCAGAACGAAACACCGGGGAGCTGTTTTTT. Protein: CASSVSAERNTGELFF.

The chain uses TRBV12-3 or TRBV12-4 and TRBJ1-5, with 7 bases lining up with TRBD1. V trimming: 6 bases; J trimming: 9 bases; junction bases outside the gene matches: 8. The CDR3 is 13 amino acids. As DNA, the CDR3 is TGTGCCAGCAGCCCTGACAGGGATCGGCCCCAGCATTTT. Protein product: CASSPDRDRPQHF.

The chain carries TRBV5-1 and TRBJ2-3, with a tentative D call TRBD2 (6 bases). The CDR3 loop spans 17 amino acids. The germline V gene encodes CDR1 SGHRS and CDR2 YFSETQ. V was cut by 3 bases and J by 0 bases, with 17 bases left in between. The CDR3 DNA follows: TGCGCCAGCAGCTCTTACCTACCGGGGACTAGCACAGATACGCAGTATTTT. It yields the protein CASSSYLPGTSTDTQYF.

The genes are TRBV30 and TRBJ2-6, with D perhaps TRBD2 (6 bases). Germline CDR1 and CDR2: GTSNPN and SVGIG (reference sequence). Trimming took off 4 bases at V and 3 bases at J, with 13 bases between the two ends. CDR3 length: 15 residues. The CDR3 is CAWTPWEVGANVLTF. CDR3 nucleotide sequence: TGTGCCTGGACCCCTTGGGAGGTTGGGGCCAACGTCCTGACTTTC. The whole variable domain, filled in from reference TRBV30 and TRBJ2-6, reads SQTIHQWPATLVQPVGSPLSLECTVEGTSNPNLYWYRQAAGRGLQLLFYSVGIGQISSEVPQNLSASRPQDRQFILSSKKLLLSDSGFYLCAWTPWEVGANVLTFGAGSRLTVL.

This chain joins TRBV10-2 and TRBJ2-1, with 8 nucleotides matching TRBD1. With 5 bases clipped from V and 0 bases from J, the junction kept 6 bases outside the gene matches. The length of the CDR3 is 16 residues. Germline V gene lookup returns CDR1 WSHSY and CDR2 SAAADI. The CDR3 region has the DNA TGCGCCAGCAGTCGGGACAGGCTGAGCTCCTACAATGAGCAGTTCTTC. Encoded protein: CASSRDRLSSYNEQFF.

This sequence joins TRBV20-1 and TRBJ2-3, with D possibly TRBD2 on 6 matching bases. CDR1 and CDR2 from the germline V gene are DFQATT and SNEGSKA (reference sequence). This CDR3 has 13 amino acids. Trimming took off 3 bases at V and 6 bases at J, with 13 bases between the two ends. The CDR3 sequence: CSASGWGRDTQYF. CDR3 nucleotides: TGCAGTGCTAGTGGGTGGGGGAGGGATACGCAGTATTTT.

The chain couples TRBV7-9 to TRBJ2-2, with TRBD1 matching 10 bases. Germline lookup yields CDR1 SEHNR and CDR2 FQNEAQ (reference sequence). With V trimmed by 5 bases and J by 7 bases, 10 bases remained unmatched. The CDR3 is 16 amino acids. DNA for the CDR3: TGTGCCAGCAGCCCCGGGACAGGGGATTTGATCGGGGAGCTGTTTTTT. This sequence encodes CASSPGTGDLIGELFF.

The V and J genes are TRBV2 and TRBJ2-3; no clear D gene. Trimming shortened V by 4 bases and J by 4 bases, and 9 bases separated the two germline ends. The CDR3 totals 13 residues. Germline V lookup: CDR1 SNHLY, CDR2 FYNNEI. CDR3 region: CASSAGFPDTQYF. As DNA, the CDR3 is TGTGCCAGCAGTGCCGGTTTCCCAGATACGCAGTATTTT.

The V and J genes are TRBV7-9 and TRBJ1-1; 8 bases line up with TRBD1. CDR3 length equals 14 residues. CDR1 SEHNR and CDR2 FQNEAQ come from the germline V gene (reference sequence). V trimming: 4 bases; J trimming: 1 base; junction bases outside the gene matches: 2. The CDR3 coding sequence is TGTGCCAGCAGCTGGACAGGGCCGAACACTGAAGCTTTCTTT. Translation gives CASSWTGPNTEAFF.

This clone was detected only once. V and J are TRBV7-9 and TRBJ1-2; 7 bases align to TRBD1. In germline, CDR1 is SEHNR, CDR2 FQNEAQ (reference sequence). V lost 5 bases and J lost 6; bases outside the gene matches: 3. CDR3 length: 12 amino acids. For the CDR3, the DNA is TGTGCCAGCAGCGTTGGGACAGATGGCTACACCTTC. It codes for CASSVGTDGYTF.

CDR3 amino acids: CAWGLATEAFF. Written as DNA, the CDR3 is TGTGCCTGGGGACTGGCCACTGAAGCTTTCTTT. The J gene is TRBJ1-1, the V gene TRBV30, with no clear D. Germline V gives CDR1 GTSNPN, CDR2 SVGIG (reference sequence). The CDR3 runs to 11 residues. Trimming took 5 bases from V and 4 from J, leaving 8 bases between them.